The clone carrying this T cell receptor (beta chain) was counted many times. Its antigen is unidentified. In germline, CDR1 is SGHVS, CDR2 FNYEAQ. Trimming stripped 3 bases from V and 1 base from J, with 11 bases between. The CDR3 is made up of 15 amino acids. TCRdb redid the calling of the PCR reads with MiXCR, one entry per CDR3 protein. The table lists 50,000 to 75,000 distinct CDR3 sequences, over 15% of them singletons, with over 1.1% in the top ten. The data were taken from a study of molecular identifiers for immune sequencing clone quantification. Study-wide results and caveats: For effector cells, clones above 20 RNA copies held over 98% of molecules; for naive cells, under 1%.

The genes are TRBV7-6 and TRBJ2-3; D not certain. Material: naive CD8+ T cells from blood, with Jurkat cell RNA spiked in. The subset: FACS-sorted CD8+CD4-CCR7+CD45RA+ naive T cells. This TCR was sampled from a human donor in good health. Some libraries in this study had Jurkat cell RNA spiked in. The CDR3 DNA reads TGTGCCAGCAGCTTGTCTACAGAACGCACAGATACGCAGTATTTT. It yields the protein CASSLSTERTDTQYF.